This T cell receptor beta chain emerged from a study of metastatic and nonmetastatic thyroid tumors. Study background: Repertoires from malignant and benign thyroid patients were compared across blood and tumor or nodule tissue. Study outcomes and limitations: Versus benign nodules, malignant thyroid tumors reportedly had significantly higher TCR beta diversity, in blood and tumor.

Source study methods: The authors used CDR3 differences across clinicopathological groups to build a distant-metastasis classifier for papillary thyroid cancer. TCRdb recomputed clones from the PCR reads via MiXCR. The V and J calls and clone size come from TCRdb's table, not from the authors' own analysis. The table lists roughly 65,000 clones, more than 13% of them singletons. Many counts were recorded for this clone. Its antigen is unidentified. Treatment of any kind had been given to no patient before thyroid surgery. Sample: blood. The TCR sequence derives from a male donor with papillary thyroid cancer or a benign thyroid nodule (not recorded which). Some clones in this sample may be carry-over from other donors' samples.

The CDR3 region is CASSRGRETNVLTF. CDR3 nucleotides: TGTGCCAGTAGTCGCGGCAGGGAGACCAACGTCCTGACTTTC. The chain combines TRBV19 with TRBJ2-6; D assignment may be TRBD1 or TRBD2 (5 bases each). With 5 bases removed from V and 8 bases from J, the gap between germline ends came to 13 bases. The CDR3 consists of 14 residues. CDR1 is LNHDA, CDR2 SQIVND, per germline (reference sequence).